This TCR beta chain was captured by sequencing in a study of T-cell reconstitution after alpha-beta-depleted transplantation in children. Researchers prepared the TCRbeta library using unique molecular identifiers, the study reports. TCRdb fed the PCR reads into MiXCR, producing one record per CDR3 protein. In the table there are more than 250,000 distinct CDR3 sequences, approximately 9.8% of which are singletons. The CDR3 length is 15 residues. The V end was cut by 2 bases, the J end by 3 bases, with 10 bases between. The source is a human donor who donated a stem cell graft to a child with SCID. The sequences come from PBMCs from the stem cell graft donor, collected from the stem cell graft. The chain employs TRBV12-3 or TRBV12-4 and TRBJ1-4, with D unresolved. CDR3 residues: CASSLRAPPNEKLFF. The CDR3, as DNA: TGTGCCAGCAGTTTACGGGCCCCTCCTAATGAAAAACTGTTTTTT.